The text below deals with one T cell receptor beta chain. Its recognized antigen is unknown. No per-base quality is available; no much larger clone lies one base away. Other DNA sequences in this sample translate to the same CDR3. A distance of 12 bases separates the germline ends of V and J, which lose 0 bases and 4 bases respectively. CDR1 and CDR2 (MNHEY, SVGAGI) derive from the germline V gene. Including cysteine and phenylalanine, the CDR3 has 15 amino acids. Left in the record is the CDR3 DNA by itself, 45 bases read in frame from the first base. TCRbeta CDR3 regions were amplified from genomic DNA using the immunoSEQ Assay, a bias-controlled multiplex PCR. The study's own analysis went as follows. Nucleated cell counts per sample were estimated from amplification of reference gene primers within the assay. To quantify the absolute abundance of each unique TCRbeta CDR3 rearrangement, sequence reads were collapsed and filtered. For each sample, productive Simpson clonality was calculated as the square root of Simpson's diversity index across productive rearrangements. TCRdb took this table from immuneACCESS and kept in-frame rearrangements with V and J called. Such tables lack part of the clones; where checked against another copy, unresolved V genes explain under half of the gap, and the rest is unexplained. D and trimming come from the DNA, and the V and J calls and clone size come from that table. A total of 210,000 or so clones appear in this sample, about 90% of them only once. Of the sample, approximately 12% is held by the ten largest clones.

A second Seattle source provided samples from volunteer blood donors who had recovered from COVID-19. Whole blood was collected in K2EDTA tubes by collaborating institutions according to the institutions' own protocols. For TCRbeta analysis, collaborators shipped samples in one of three forms: frozen whole blood, isolated PBMCs, or DNA extracted from either of those sample types. This entry belongs to a study of blood T cell repertoires in COVID-19 (dated by TCRdb to 2018 to 2020). A note on the overall study: Samples from collaborators originated in the United States, Italy and Spain and spanned both the acute and convalescent phases of COVID-19. Deeply sampled blood TCRbeta repertoires from subjects exposed to, actively infected with, or recovered from COVID-19 were included in the dataset. The repertoires were made available in a free public database intended to serve as a resource for research on the immune response to SARS-CoV-2. The prospective study material was composed of cDNA or gDNA derived from T cells, B-cell-depleted T cells, or PBMCs. The sample metadata nearly always contained a de-identified subject ID, COVID-19 status, age in years and sex. Where HLA class I and class II types were available, the types were taken from metadata supplied by the sample provider, not from assay-based typing. Samples came from the ongoing ImmuneRACE study (first 160 participants) plus 1,254 subjects from 6 global collaborators. What the research found in general, with its limitations: Clinical and demographic metadata were provided uncurated, with the amount varying by source and participant.

The sequencing input was peripheral blood. The receptor's source is a woman aged 18-35 years who had recovered from COVID-19. This receptor chain uses TRBV6-5 and TRBJ1-1; a tentative D match to TRBD1 spans 6 bases. The DNA sequence is given as TGTGCCAGCAGTTACTCGTCGGGGGGCGGCACTGAAGCTTTCTTT. Its coded protein is CASSYSSGGGTEAFF.